These 24 T cell receptor beta chains were all obtained from the same sample, sequenced in a study of graft-versus-host responses after intestinal transplantation. No antigen has been identified for these receptors. Using immunoSEQ multiplex PCR, the repertoire was profiled, and TCRdb retains in-frame clones only, with some absent. This table has around 130,000 clones, roughly 92% appearing once. The specimen comprised unstimulated CD4+ T cells sorted from spleen or lymph node cells, sampled before intestinal transplant. Receptor source: a human donor who received an intestinal transplant.

This chain joins TRBV18 and TRBJ2-5, with D maybe TRBD1 (6 bases). In germline, CDR1 is KGHSH, CDR2 LQKENI. The CDR3 covers 13 residues. V was cut by 3 bases and J by 11 bases, with 16 bases left in between. CDR3 bases: TGTGCCAGCTCACCCGTACAGGGTGGGGAGCAGTACTTC. Its protein product is CASSPVQGGEQYF.

The J gene is TRBJ1-2, the V gene TRBV5-6, with 10 positions matching TRBD1. Trimming at V came to 0 bases and at J to 7 bases, leaving 9 bases not matched to a gene. From germline, CDR1 is SGHDT and CDR2 YYEEEE. There are 16 residues in the CDR3. CDR3 residues: CASSLVDRGLMRGYTF. The CDR3 DNA reads TGTGCCAGCAGCTTGGTCGACAGGGGGCTCATGCGTGGCTACACCTTC.

This chain uses TRBV11-1 with TRBJ1-3; D call uncertain. The V and J ends lost 5 bases and 0 bases respectively, with 8 bases between them. From germline, CDR1 is SGHAT and CDR2 FQDESV (reference sequence). The CDR3 covers 14 residues. CDR3 in amino acids: CASSATYSGNTIYF. CDR3 in DNA: TGTGCCAGCAGCGCCACTTACTCTGGAAACACCATATATTTT.

This rearrangement joins TRBV19 to TRBJ1-5, with no clear D. Germline CDR1 is LNHDA and CDR2 is SQIVND (reference sequence). Trimming took off 5 bases at V and 6 bases at J, with 14 bases between the two ends. The length of the CDR3 is 14 residues. CDR3 amino acids: CASSPSDLGQPQHF. The DNA for the CDR3 is TGTGCCAGTAGTCCGTCGGACCTGGGTCAGCCCCAGCATTTT.

V and J are TRBV5-1 and TRBJ2-7; D ambiguous. Germline V CDR1 and CDR2: SGHRS, YFSETQ. This CDR3 comprises 12 residues. Trimming removed 2 bases at V and 5 bases at J, with 8 bases between. CDR3 region: CASSFTRNEQYF. In DNA, the CDR3 is TGCGCCAGCAGCTTTACGCGAAACGAGCAGTACTTC.

The J gene is TRBJ1-5, the V gene TRBV2; no clear D gene. With 2 bases removed from V and 13 bases from J, the gap between germline ends came to 15 bases. This CDR3 is 13 amino acids long. Germline loops: CDR1 SNHLY, CDR2 FYNNEI. This CDR3 reads CASSEYVTRAQHF. The CDR3 DNA reads TGTGCCAGCAGTGAATATGTCACGAGGGCTCAGCATTTT.

About this clone: Other DNA sequences in this sample translate to the same CDR3. The chain has TRBV12-5 and TRBJ2-5; no clear D. Trimming removed 1 base from V and 5 bases from J, with 8 bases in between. Germline V gene lookup returns CDR1 LGHNT and CDR2 FRNRAP. The CDR3 sequence is 13 residues long. CDR3 DNA: TGTGCTAGTGGTTTGGGGGCCGGGGAGACCCAGTACTTC. Translated: CASGLGAGETQYF.

The chain links TRBV15 to TRBJ2-6; unclear D gene. This CDR3 is 17 amino acids long. Trimming removed 0 bases from V and 0 bases from J, with 9 bases in between. The germline gives CDR1 LNHNV, CDR2 YYDKDF (reference sequence). The CDR3 DNA reads as TGTGCCACCAGCAGAGACAGAGAAAGCTCTGGGGCCAACGTCCTGACTTTC. Protein product: CATSRDRESSGANVLTF.

A remark on this clone: This CDR3 is also generated by other DNA sequences in the sample. J is TRBJ2-1 and V is TRBV20-1; no definite D call. V dropped 5 bases and J dropped 6 bases, with 8 bases sitting between them. The CDR3 covers 11 residues. CDR1 is DFQATT and CDR2 is SNEGSKA in the germline V gene (reference sequence). The CDR3 DNA reads TGCAGTGCTCGACCCCTCAATGAGCAGTTCTTC. Its translation is CSARPLNEQFF.

The CDR3 DNA reads as TGTGCCAGCAGACTGCCGGGACAGAATTATCATTACACCTTC. This codes for CASRLPGQNYHYTF. The J gene is TRBJ1-2, the V gene TRBV6-1; 7 nucleotides line up with TRBD1. Germline V gives CDR1 MNHNS, CDR2 SASEGT. This CDR3 comprises 14 residues. With 6 bases clipped from V and 11 bases from J, the junction kept 15 bases outside the gene matches.

This chain uses TRBV25-1 with TRBJ1-6; D is possibly TRBD1 (5 bases). The ends were cut back, 3 bases at V and 10 bases at J, with 19 bases in the middle. CDR3 size: 16 residues. Germline CDR1 and CDR2: MGHDK and SYGVNS. The CDR3 here is CASSDVGDQGRSPLHF. The CDR3, as DNA: TGTGCCAGCAGTGACGTTGGGGACCAGGGTCGGTCACCCCTCCACTTT.

This chain uses TRBV6-6 with TRBJ1-1; perhaps TRBD1 as D (5 bases). Germline CDR1 and CDR2: MNHNY and SVGAGI (reference sequence). V gave up 6 bases and J gave up 3 bases, with 17 bases separating them. The CDR3 covers 15 residues. The CDR3 loop reads CASRLTGGDYTEAFF. For the CDR3, the DNA is TGTGCCAGCAGATTAACAGGTGGAGACTACACTGAAGCTTTCTTT.

This chain links TRBV18 with TRBJ2-3, with 8 nucleotides matching TRBD2. The CDR3 is made up of 17 amino acids. Trimming removed 3 bases from V and 2 bases from J; junction bases left unmatched: 10. CDR1 is KGHSH, CDR2 LQKENI, per germline. The CDR3 nucleotides are TGTGCCAGCTCACCGATAAGAGCGGGGGTTTCCACAGATACGCAGTATTTT. Encoded protein: CASSPIRAGVSTDTQYF.

The chain employs TRBV2 and TRBJ2-1; 10 nucleotides line up with TRBD2. Germline V gene lookup returns CDR1 SNHLY and CDR2 FYNNEI. This CDR3 spans 15 amino acids. The ends lost 3 bases at V and 4 bases at J; junction bases unmatched: 3. The CDR3 reads CASSELAGEYNEQFF. The CDR3, as DNA: TGTGCCAGCAGTGAGCTAGCGGGGGAGTACAATGAGCAGTTCTTC.

This clone was counted a single time. The chain recombines TRBV18 with TRBJ1-1; D possibly corresponds to TRBD1 (5 bases). V lost 2 bases, J lost 1 base, and 11 bases lay in between. Germline values: CDR1 KGHSH, CDR2 LQKENI. There are 15 residues in the CDR3. CDR3 DNA: TGTGCCAGCTCACCATTTAGGGACCAGAACACTGAAGCTTTCTTT. This sequence encodes CASSPFRDQNTEAFF.

V is TRBV7-3 and J is TRBJ2-1, with a tentative D call TRBD2 (5 bases). The CDR3 length is 13 residues. The germline gives CDR1 SGHTA, CDR2 FQGTGA. With 5 bases removed from V and 9 bases from J, the gap between germline ends came to 14 bases. The CDR3 region has the DNA TGTGCCAGCAGCCCCGGGATACCGGGTGAGCAGTTCTTC. It is translated as CASSPGIPGEQFF.

The CDR3 DNA sequence: TGTGCCAGCAGCTTCGGCGGGGGAGAGACCCAGTACTTC. Translated: CASSFGGGETQYF. The rearrangement links TRBV7-7 to TRBJ2-5, with TRBD2 matching 7 bases. The CDR3 length is 13 residues. Germline lookup yields CDR1 SSHAT and CDR2 FNYEAQ (reference sequence). Trimming took 3 bases from V and 4 from J; bases not matched to a gene: 2.

V gene TRBV13 combines with J gene TRBJ1-1; D call uncertain. Trimming removed 2 bases at V and 0 bases at J, with 4 bases between. The germline V gene has CDR1 PRHDT and CDR2 FYEKMQ (reference sequence). This CDR3 region has 13 residues. Here the CDR3 reads CASSLRVNTEAFF. CDR3 coding DNA: TGTGCCAGCAGCTTACGGGTGAACACTGAAGCTTTCTTT.

The V and J genes are TRBV6-5 and TRBJ2-3; 7 bases match TRBD2. Per germline, CDR1 MNHEY and CDR2 SVGAGI. V lost 4 bases and J lost 2; bases outside the gene matches: 6. There are 15 residues in the CDR3. CDR3 sequence reads: CASSSPSGYTDTQYF. CDR3 in DNA: TGTGCCAGCAGTTCCCCTAGCGGTTACACAGATACGCAGTATTTT.

V is TRBV23-1 and J is TRBJ1-1, with D perhaps matching TRBD1 (5 bases). TRBV23-1 is designated an ORF whose function remains uncertain. The V end was cut by 4 bases, the J end by 7 bases, with 13 bases between. The length of the CDR3 is 13 residues. The CDR3 protein is CASSPRGQGEAFF. The CDR3 DNA reads TGCGCCAGCAGTCCCCGAGGGCAGGGTGAAGCTTTCTTT.

V usage is TRBV5-1 and J usage is TRBJ2-3, with 11 bases matching TRBD2. The germline V gene has CDR1 SGHRS and CDR2 YFSETQ. V gave up 4 bases and J gave up 2 bases; unmatched junction bases: 6. The CDR3 covers 16 residues. CDR3 coding DNA: TGCGCCAGCAGCCCACTAGCGGGGGCCTACACAGATACGCAGTATTTT. Amino acid sequence: CASSPLAGAYTDTQYF. Full variable domain (missing parts from reference TRBV5-1 and TRBJ2-3): KAGVTQTPRYLIKTRGQQVTLSCSPISGHRSVSWYQQTPGQGLQFLFEYFSETQRNKGNFPGRFSGRQFSNSRSEMNVSTLELGDSALYLCASSPLAGAYTDTQYFGPGTRLTVL.

The rearrangement links TRBV6-5 to TRBJ2-5; D gene uncertain. Trimming shortened V by 10 bases and J by 5 bases, and 17 bases separated the two germline ends. The CDR3 loop spans 13 amino acids. The germline V gene has CDR1 MNHEY and CDR2 SVGAGI. Here the CDR3 DNA reads TGTGCCACAGCGTTCAATCCGATCGAGACCCAGTACTTC. Translation: CATAFNPIETQYF.

V gene TRBV6-6 combines with J gene TRBJ1-2, with D perhaps matching TRBD1 (6 bases). Trimming took 6 bases from V and 4 from J, leaving 12 bases between them. The CDR3 has 13 amino acids. In germline, CDR1 is MNHNY, CDR2 SVGAGI (reference sequence). CDR3 sequence (DNA): TGTGCCAGCAGCCCAACCAGGGGCTATGGCTACACCTTC. Protein sequence: CASSPTRGYGYTF.

The J gene is TRBJ1-2, the V gene TRBV4-1; no definite D call. CDR3 size: 15 residues. V was pared by 4 bases and J by 5 bases, with 17 bases between. The V gene's germline CDR1 is MGHRA and CDR2 YSYEKL. The CDR3 spells CASSLQSGGNYGYTF. The CDR3 DNA follows: TGCGCCAGCAGCCTACAGAGTGGAGGGAATTATGGCTACACCTTC.